Shown below are 23 T cell receptor beta chains from a single sample sequenced in a study of breast tumors, draining lymph nodes, adjacent tissues. Axillary draining lymph nodes of breast cancer patients supplied the node samples. TCRdb processed the multiplex PCR reads anew with MiXCR; each CDR3 protein has one entry. Here the sample spans around 150,000 distinct CDR3 sequences, about a fifth being singletons. The sample taken for sequencing was axillary lymph node tissue. These receptor sequences come from a female donor with breast cancer. Some clones in this sample may be carry-over from other donors' samples.

There are many counts of this clonotype. This chain connects TRBV5-1 to TRBJ2-5, with D perhaps TRBD2 (6 bases). Trimming took 5 bases from V and 6 from J, leaving 20 bases between them. Per germline, CDR1 SGHRS and CDR2 YFSETQ. The CDR3 consists of 15 residues. Here the CDR3 DNA reads TGCGCCAGCAGTATTGGCGGGATCCAGCAGAAGACCCAGTACTTC. As protein: CASSIGGIQQKTQYF.

The rearrangement links TRBV3-1 to TRBJ1-4, with TRBD1 matching 7 bases. V lost 0 bases, J lost 0 bases, and 7 bases stayed unmatched. The CDR3 contains 18 residues. Germline V lookup: CDR1 LGHDT, CDR2 YNNKEL (reference sequence). CDR3 residues: CASSQDRDSIATNEKLFF. Written as DNA, the CDR3 is TGTGCCAGCAGCCAAGATAGGGACAGCATTGCAACTAATGAAAAACTGTTTTTT.

Concerning this clonotype: The conserved final phenylalanine or tryptophan is absent from the CDR3, which likely points to a read error. The J gene is TRBJ2-5, the V gene TRBV3-1; D gene unclear. This CDR3 spans 12 amino acids. From germline, CDR1 is LGHDT and CDR2 YNNKEL (reference sequence). The ends were cut back, 2 bases at V and 5 bases at J, with 6 bases in the middle. CDR3 amino acids: CASSQKGETQYL. CDR3 sequence (DNA): TGTGCCAGCAGCCAAAAAGGGGAGACCCAGTACCTC.

At least ten counts were recorded for this clonotype. This chain links TRBV14 with TRBJ2-1; D may be TRBD1 (5 bases). Per germline, CDR1 SGHDN and CDR2 FVKESK. The CDR3 covers 13 residues. V dropped 1 base and J dropped 9 bases, with 10 bases sitting between them. The CDR3 coding sequence is TGTGCCAGCAGCCAAGTTATAGGGGTTGAGCAGTTCTTC. As protein: CASSQVIGVEQFF.

This clonotype was seen many times. The germline gene is not matched at one end of the junction; a read error may be the cause. The gene calls are TRBV10-3 and TRBJ2-2; possibly TRBD1 for D (5 bases). This CDR3 is built from 14 residues. CDR1 is ENHRY and CDR2 is SYGVKD in the germline V gene. The DNA of the CDR3 is TGTGCCATCAATGAGTCTAAGGGGAACGGGGAGCTGTTTTTT. It translates to CAINESKGNGELFF.

CDR3 sequence reads: CASSSQLAGHKNIQYF. The CDR3 DNA is TGTGCCAGCAGTTCTCAACTAGCGGGACACAAAAACATTCAGTACTTC. This chain uses TRBV28 with TRBJ2-4; 10 bases align to TRBD2. This CDR3 spans 16 amino acids. V shed 4 bases, J shed 3 bases, and the junction held 6 bases outside the gene matches. CDR1 is MDHEN, CDR2 SYDVKM, per germline.

This clonotype was recorded at least ten times. This chain joins TRBV5-1 and TRBJ2-2, with D possibly matching TRBD1 (6 bases). V was shortened by 4 bases and J by 1 base, with 17 bases between the two germline ends. This CDR3 is 17 amino acids long. The germline gives CDR1 SGHRS, CDR2 YFSETQ. The CDR3 DNA reads as TGCGCCAGCAGCGCCCGAACCGGGACAAGGAACACCGGGGAGCTGTTTTTT. Protein sequence: CASSARTGTRNTGELFF.

Ten or more counts support this clonotype. The J gene is TRBJ1-4, the V gene TRBV6-5; TRBD1 agrees at 9 bases. Germline trimming cut 6 bases from V and 10 bases from J; bases unmatched to any gene: 3. The CDR3 is 12 amino acids. In germline, CDR1 is MNHEY, CDR2 SVGAGI. The CDR3 is CASRATGGKLFF. The CDR3, as DNA: TGTGCCAGCAGGGCGACAGGGGGAAAACTGTTTTTT.

This clonotype was seen ten or more times. This rearrangement joins TRBV20-1 to TRBJ2-5; 10 bases agree with TRBD1. V was clipped by 3 bases and J by 5 bases; unmatched bases: 6. This CDR3 spans 14 amino acids. The germline gives CDR1 DFQATT, CDR2 SNEGSKA (reference sequence). The CDR3 bases are TGCAGTGCTAGGGTGACAGGGGGCCGGGAGACCCAGTACTTC. Protein product: CSARVTGGRETQYF.

This clonotype was observed at least ten times. J is TRBJ2-7 and V is TRBV20-1, with D perhaps matching TRBD1 or TRBD2 (6 bases each). Germline CDR1 reads DFQATT; CDR2 reads SNEGSKA (reference sequence). CDR3 length: 13 residues. V was clipped by 7 bases and J by 2 bases, with 15 bases between them. CDR3 sequence: CSVRPGAAYEQYF. As DNA, the CDR3 is TGCAGTGTCAGGCCGGGGGCGGCCTACGAGCAGTACTTC.

With respect to this clonotype: Mismatch with germline at one junction end may stem from a read error. The chain employs TRBV20-1 and TRBJ2-3, with D uncertain. Per the germline V gene, CDR1 is DFQATT and CDR2 is SNEGSKA (reference sequence). CDR3 length: 15 residues. The CDR3 protein is CNARDLTRWADTQYF. In nucleotides, the CDR3 is TGCAATGCTAGGGATTTGACCCGCTGGGCAGATACGCAGTATTTT.

Of note for this clonotype: This may come from a read error, since a much larger clone is one base off. This rearrangement joins TRBV28 to TRBJ2-1, with 12 positions matching TRBD2. The CDR3 spans 16 residues. The germline V gene has CDR1 MDHEN and CDR2 SYDVKM. The CDR3 coding sequence is TGTGCCAGCAGTTCGCTAGCGGGAGGGCCATACAATGAGCAGCTCTTC. It encodes CASSSLAGGPYNEQLF.

About this clonotype itself: A much larger clone differs from this one at a single base, so this may be a read error. The chain uses TRBV6-1 and TRBJ1-5; D unclear. V shed 1 base and J shed 6 bases, with 19 bases lying between them. CDR1 is MNHNS and CDR2 is SASEGT in the germline V gene. The CDR3 is 17 amino acids. The chain's CDR3 is CASSEVWPGSFSQPQHF. In DNA, the CDR3 is TGTGCCAGCAGTGAAGTTTGGCCCGGGTCATTCAGTCAGCCCCAGCATTTT.

With regard to this clonotype: The junction differs from germline at one of its ends, possibly a read error. The chain combines TRBV12-3 or TRBV12-4 with TRBJ2-3; no clear D gene. The CDR3 spans 15 residues. CDR3 DNA: TGTGCCAGCGGTTTATCGGTAGCTAACACAGATACGCAGTATTTT. This encodes CASGLSVANTDTQYF.

V is TRBV19 and J is TRBJ1-2, with 10 bases lining up with TRBD1. Trimming cost V 2 bases and J 7 bases; bases outside gene matches: 10. The CDR3 has 16 amino acids. Germline values: CDR1 LNHDA, CDR2 SQIVND (reference sequence). This CDR3 is CASSILTGTGAGGYTF. The CDR3 DNA sequence: TGTGCCAGTAGTATATTAACCGGGACAGGGGCCGGTGGCTACACCTTC.

The gene calls are TRBV24-1 and TRBJ2-3; 7 positions agree with TRBD2. CDR1 is KGHDR, CDR2 SFDVKD, per germline. There are 16 residues in the CDR3. J lost 7 bases, V lost 4 bases, and 13 bases had no gene match. Here the CDR3 reads CATSDTTGGSMHTQYF. As DNA, the CDR3 is TGTGCCACCAGTGACACGACTGGCGGGAGCATGCATACGCAGTATTTT.

This clonotype was seen at least ten times. The chain carries TRBV5-4 and TRBJ2-3; 10 nucleotides match TRBD2. V shed 4 bases and J 4 bases; nucleotides not matched to a gene: 3. The CDR3 runs 14 residues. Germline assignment: CDR1 SGHNT and CDR2 YYREEE (reference sequence). DNA of the CDR3: TGTGCCAGCAGCCCAGGACTAGCGGCAGATACGCAGTATTTT. It yields the protein CASSPGLAADTQYF.

In its sample, this clonotype was seen once. A much larger clone lies one base from this, so it may be a read error. The DNA of the CDR3 is TGTGCCAGCAGGGGGACTAGCGGGAAGGGGGAGCTGGTTTTT. Amino acids: CASRGTSGKGELVF. The chain carries TRBV6-2 or TRBV6-3 and TRBJ2-2; 13 nucleotides match TRBD2. Germline loops: CDR1 MNHEY, CDR2 SVGEGT. CDR3 length: 14 amino acids.

This clonotype has just one count. This likely comes from a read error, as the CDR3 has no conserved phenylalanine or tryptophan at its end. The J gene is TRBJ2-2, the V gene TRBV27; D possibly uses TRBD1 or TRBD2 (5 bases each). This CDR3 region has 14 residues. V was shortened by 0 bases and J by 7 bases, with 9 bases between the two germline ends. Germline assignment: CDR1 MNHEY and CDR2 SMNVEV (reference sequence). CDR3: CASSLSGVGGELFV. CDR3 DNA: TGTGCCAGCAGTTTATCGGGGGTCGGCGGGGAGCTGTTTGTT.

This clonotype was seen only once. V is TRBV19 and J is TRBJ1-4; 7 nucleotides match TRBD1. With 6 bases clipped from V and 2 bases from J, the junction kept 6 bases outside the gene matches. The CDR3 covers 15 residues. CDR1 LNHDA and CDR2 SQIVND come from the germline V gene (reference sequence). The CDR3 DNA sequence: TGTGCCAGTAGCCTTGGGACAGCGACTAATGAAAAACTGTTTTTT. This encodes CASSLGTATNEKLFF.

This clonotype was seen a handful of times. The rearrangement links TRBV28 to TRBJ2-2; possible D gene TRBD1, 6 bases. V lost 6 bases, J lost 5 bases, and 16 bases lay in between. This CDR3 spans 15 amino acids. In germline, CDR1 is MDHEN, CDR2 SYDVKM. CDR3 sequence reads: CASRDLGAMTGELFF. The CDR3 nucleotides read TGTGCCAGCAGGGACCTGGGGGCGATGACCGGGGAGCTGTTTTTT.

This clonotype was recorded many times. The chain has TRBV7-9 and TRBJ1-5; D is undetermined. Germline V gives CDR1 SEHNR, CDR2 FQNEAQ (reference sequence). CDR3 length: 17 amino acids. Trimming shortened V by 5 bases and J by 1 base, and 18 bases separated the two germline ends. This CDR3 reads CASSLRSRLVSNQPQHF. The DNA of the CDR3 is TGTGCCAGCAGCCTAAGGAGCAGGCTTGTAAGCAATCAGCCCCAGCATTTT.

With respect to this clonotype: Just one base apart from a much larger clone, this may be a read error. V usage is TRBV6-6 and J usage is TRBJ2-3; D tentatively reads TRBD1 or TRBD2 (5 bases each). This CDR3 is 13 amino acids long. CDR1 is MNHNY and CDR2 is SVGAGI in the germline V gene (reference sequence). Deletions cut 2 bases from V and 14 bases from J, with 17 bases between. The CDR3 bases are TGTGCCAGCAGTTACGCGCAGGGAAACCGGGGGTATTTT. This sequence encodes CASSYAQGNRGYF.